A selection of T cell receptor beta chains follows, all from one sample in a study of blood T cell repertoires in COVID-19. The table came from immunoSEQ multiplex PCR; TCRdb's copy has only in-frame clones and leaves some out. The repertoire has approximately 200,000 clones, 85% of them found once; the top ten carry 18%. The sequencing input was PBMCs or T cells enriched from blood (not recorded which). The receptors were sampled from a man in his forties who had recovered from COVID-19. Each CDR3 is given with its conserved first and last residue. D genes are given only for firm matches. Clone size is stated in some rows and not others, as once, few, many or a class when expanded.

clone_size d_call j_call v_call cdr3_nt cdr3_aa
- - TRBJ2-7 TRBV6-5 TGTGCCAGCAGTTACCTCGGACAGAACTACGAGCAGTACTTC CASSYLGQNYEQYF
- - TRBJ1-2 TRBV2 TGTGCCAGCAAGGTCCAGGGAAACTATGGCTACACCTTC CASKVQGNYGYTF
- - TRBJ2-3 TRBV5-1 TGCGCCAGCAGCGGCCCGAGCACAGATACGCAGTATTTT CASSGPSTDTQYF
- - TRBJ2-7 TRBV19 TGTGCCAGTAGCCTTGGGGGGGCATCCTACGAGCAGTACTTC CASSLGGASYEQYF
- TRBD1 TRBJ2-7 TRBV11-2 TGTGCCAGCAGCTTAGGGACAGGGAGTTTCGAGCAGTACTTC CASSLGTGSFEQYF
- TRBD1 TRBJ1-1 TRBV5-5 TGTGCCAGCAGCTTGGAAGGGACAGGTCCATATCGCTCTGAAGCTTTCTTT CASSLEGTGPYRSEAFF
- - TRBJ2-5 TRBV11-3 TGTGCCAGCAGCTTAGGCAGGGGAGGGCAAGAGACCCAGTACTTC CASSLGRGGQETQYF
- - TRBJ2-2 TRBV11-2 TGTGCCAGCAGCTTACCCTTGACCGGGGAGCTGTTTTTT CASSLPLTGELFF
- - TRBJ1-1 TRBV20-1 TGCAGTGCTGGGCGCAGGGAAGCTTTCTTT CSAGRREAFF
once TRBD2 TRBJ2-5 TRBV2 TGTGCCAGCAGTGATAGCGGGAGTATCGGGGAGACCCAGTACTTC CASSDSGSIGETQYF
- - TRBJ2-7 TRBV5-1 TGCGCCAGCCAGGAGGATACGGGGGCCTACGAGCAGTACTTC CASQEDTGAYEQYF
- TRBD1 TRBJ2-7 TRBV19 TGTGCCAGTAGTAAGACCCGGGACAGTAAAAACTACGAGCAGTACTTC CASSKTRDSKNYEQYF
- TRBD2 TRBJ2-5 TRBV24-1 TGTGCCACCAGTGATCCAACGGGGGGTGGAGAGACCCAGTACTTC CATSDPTGGGETQYF
- - TRBJ2-7 TRBV5-4 TGTGCCAGCAGCTTAACGGGAGTGATAAGCGAGCAGTACTTC CASSLTGVISEQYF
once TRBD1 TRBJ2-2 TRBV5-1 TGCGCCAGCAGCCATGGCCTGGGACAGGGTAGCACCGGGGAGCTGTTTTTT CASSHGLGQGSTGELFF
- TRBD1 TRBJ2-1 TRBV5-1 TGCGCCAGCAGCCAGGGGACAGGATTCTACAATGAGCAGTTCTTC CASSQGTGFYNEQFF
- - TRBJ1-2 TRBV3-1/TRBV3-2 TGTGCCAGCAGCCAGGCCGGTGGGGGGAGGGCTAACTATGGCTACACCTTC CASSQAGGGRANYGYTF
- TRBD2 TRBJ2-7 TRBV11-1 TGTGCCAGCAGCTTAGGACTAGCGGAATACGAGCAGTACTTC CASSLGLAEYEQYF
- TRBD2 TRBJ2-1 TRBV14 TGTGCCAGCAGCCCAAGCGCGACTAGCGGGAGAGAGCAGTTCTTC CASSPSATSGREQFF
- - TRBJ1-1 TRBV4-2 TGTGCCAGCAGCCAGACAAAAACGAACACTGAAGCTTTCTTT CASSQTKTNTEAFF
once TRBD1 TRBJ2-3 TRBV4-3 TGCGCCAGCAGCGCGGACCCGGCAGGGGGCGCAGATACGCAGTATTTT CASSADPAGGADTQYF
- - TRBJ1-1 TRBV27 TGTGCCAGCAGTTTAGCAGGGGAGTTCACTGAAGCTTTCTTT CASSLAGEFTEAFF
- TRBD1 TRBJ2-7 TRBV4-1 TGCGCCAGCAGCCTTTCAAGGGGGCGGAGCGGCGAGCAGTACTTC CASSLSRGRSGEQYF
- - TRBJ2-2 TRBV2 TGTGCCAGCAGTTCCGGGACTTCGAACACCGGGGAGCTGTTTTTT CASSSGTSNTGELFF
- - TRBJ1-1 TRBV5-5 TGTGCCAGCAACCTTGACAGGAACACTGAAGCTTTCTTT CASNLDRNTEAFF
- - TRBJ1-5 TRBV6-2/TRBV6-3 TGTGCCAGCAGTTACGCGGGGCTGAGCAATCAGCCCCAGCATTTT CASSYAGLSNQPQHF
- - TRBJ2-3 TRBV7-9 TGTGCCAGCGGGGGGAGGGGGTCGACAGATACGCAGTATTTT CASGGRGSTDTQYF
once - TRBJ1-5 TRBV10-3 TGTGCCATCAGTGGAACTTGGAGCAATCAGCCCCAGCATTTT CAISGTWSNQPQHF
- TRBD2 TRBJ2-2 TRBV5-1 TGCGCCAGCAGCCTCCGACTAGCGGGAGACACCGGGGAGCTGTTTTTT CASSLRLAGDTGELFF
- - TRBJ1-2 TRBV11-2 TGTGCCAGCAGCCCCCAACCTGGGACACGAGGCTACACCTTC CASSPQPGTRGYTF
- - TRBJ2-4 TRBV6-1 TGTGCCAGCAGTGAAGCGCGTTTGGGGCAGGCCCAGACCAAAAACATTCAGTACTTC CASSEARLGQAQTKNIQYF
- - TRBJ1-5 TRBV6-2/TRBV6-3 TGTGCCAGCAGTATCCCAGTTAGCAATCAGCCCCAGCATTTT CASSIPVSNQPQHF
- - TRBJ1-1 TRBV5-6 TGTGCCAGCAGCTTTAGCCGGGTCTCAATTTACACTGAAGCTTTCTTT CASSFSRVSIYTEAFF
- TRBD1 TRBJ2-1 TRBV7-2 TGTGCCAGCAGCTTACTTGGACAGGGGAATTCCAATGAGCAGTTCTTC CASSLLGQGNSNEQFF
- TRBD2 TRBJ2-3 TRBV5-4 TGTGCCAGCAGCCGGACTAGCGGGAGGACTCTTTATACGCAGTATTTT CASSRTSGRTLYTQYF
- - TRBJ1-6 TRBV30 TGTGCCTGGAGTGCTGGCCCGTCCAAGACTTGGCCCTATAATTCACCCCTCCACTTT CAWSAGPSKTWPYNSPLHF
- - TRBJ2-7 TRBV7-6 TGTGCCAGCAGCTTAGGTGGAGGGGGCGGGGACGAGCAGTACTTC CASSLGGGGGDEQYF
- - TRBJ2-3 TRBV25-1 TGTGCCAGCAGTGATTTGGCGAGCGCGCAGGGGTCAGATACGCAGTATTTT CASSDLASAQGSDTQYF
- - TRBJ2-1 TRBV19 TGTGCCAGTAGTCAATTCAATGAGCAGTTCTTC CASSQFNEQFF
- TRBD1 TRBJ1-5 TRBV28 TGTGCCAGCAGTTTATTCGGGACAGGGGTTCAGCCCCAGCATTTT CASSLFGTGVQPQHF
- - TRBJ2-7 TRBV28 TGTGCCAGCAGTTTTCGGTACGAGCAGTACTTC CASSFRYEQYF
- - TRBJ1-2 TRBV5-1 TGCGCCAGCAGCTTCGACAGACTCAACTATGGCTACACCTTC CASSFDRLNYGYTF
- - TRBJ2-5 TRBV21-1 TGTGCCAGCAGCAAAGTAGTAGCGGGAGCCGAAGAGACCCAGTACTTC CASSKVVAGAEETQYF
- - TRBJ1-4 TRBV10-3 TGTGCCATCAGTGAACAATCTGCAACTAATGAAAAACTGTTTTTT CAISEQSATNEKLFF
- - TRBJ2-7 TRBV7-2 TGTGCCAGCAGCCTCCACTCGTTGGGGGCGAGAGAGCAGTACTTC CASSLHSLGAREQYF
- - TRBJ2-2 TRBV7-2 TGTGCCAGCAGCTTGGGCAGGGGCCGAACCGGGGAGCTGTTTTTT CASSLGRGRTGELFF
few TRBD1 TRBJ1-6 TRBV2 TGTGCCAGCAGGTGGACAGGGGGCTTGCATTCACCCCTCCACTTT CASRWTGGLHSPLHF
- - TRBJ2-3 TRBV5-4 TGTGCCAGCAGCTTGGCCGTGGGCCGGGATACGCAGTATTTT CASSLAVGRDTQYF
- TRBD2 TRBJ2-1 TRBV5-1 TGCGCCAGCAGCTTAAGCCAAGGACTAGCGGGAGATACCACCTCTTACAATGAGCAGTTCTTC CASSLSQGLAGDTTSYNEQFF